The 14 T cell receptor beta chains below were found in one sample sequenced in a study of OX40 agonist ivuxolimab in advanced cancers. Clones were sequenced by immunoSEQ multiplex PCR, and TCRdb holds only the in-frame ones, with some missing. The table includes 60,000 to 90,000 clones, more than 70% detected once. The sequenced sample was CD4+ or CD8+ T cells sorted from blood, obtained in a trial of the OX40 agonist ivuxolimab. Receptor source: an adult with an advanced solid tumor such as melanoma, head and neck, liver or kidney cancer.

The V gene is TRBV13, the J gene TRBJ1-6, with 11 nucleotides matching TRBD1. There are 15 residues in the CDR3. Germline loops: CDR1 PRHDT, CDR2 FYEKMQ (reference sequence). The V and J ends lost 3 bases and 7 bases, in that order; junction bases with no gene match: 2. CDR3 nucleotides: TGTGCCAGCAGCTTTAGGGACAGGGGGAATTCACCCCTCCACTTT. Amino acid sequence: CASSFRDRGNSPLHF.

The J gene is TRBJ2-6, the V gene TRBV5-1; 9 bases are shared with TRBD1. This CDR3 has 17 residues. J gave up 0 bases and V 0 bases, and 1 base lay outside the gene matches. Germline CDR1 SGHRS, CDR2 YFSETQ. The CDR3 loop reads CASSLGDRVSGANVLTF. For the CDR3, the DNA is TGCGCCAGCAGCTTGGGGGACAGGGTCTCTGGGGCCAACGTCCTGACTTTC.

This clone occurred once. The chain employs TRBV5-1 and TRBJ2-1; TRBD1 agrees at 10 bases. There are 15 residues in the CDR3. Germline V CDR1 and CDR2: SGHRS, YFSETQ. Trimming took 5 bases from V and 6 from J; bases not matched to a gene: 8. The CDR3 loop is CASSSDRGRSNEQFF. The CDR3 DNA follows: TGCGCCAGCAGTTCCGACAGGGGGCGAAGCAATGAGCAGTTCTTC.

The V gene is TRBV5-6, the J gene TRBJ2-5; 11 bases match TRBD1. The ends lost 4 bases at V and 4 bases at J; junction bases unmatched: 9. There are 16 residues in the CDR3. Per the germline V gene, CDR1 is SGHDT and CDR2 is YYEEEE. The DNA of the CDR3 is TGTGCCAGCAGCAGGGGGACAGGGGGTAGAGGAGAGACCCAGTACTTC. Protein product: CASSRGTGGRGETQYF.

V is TRBV6-6 and J is TRBJ1-6; D possibly corresponds to TRBD1 (5 bases). V lost 6 bases to trimming and J lost 4 bases, with 10 bases between them. The CDR3 has 14 amino acids. Germline loops: CDR1 MNHNY, CDR2 SVGAGI (reference sequence). The CDR3 nucleotides are TGTGCCAGCAGGCCGGACATTTATAATTCACCCCTCCACTTT. Its protein is CASRPDIYNSPLHF.

V is TRBV7-6 and J is TRBJ2-1; possible D gene TRBD1, 6 bases. The CDR3 runs to 14 residues. The V gene lost 1 base and the J gene lost 5 bases, with 9 bases spanning the gap. CDR1 is SGHVS and CDR2 is FNYEAQ in the germline V gene. CDR3 DNA: TGTGCCAGCAGCTTAGGGACAGCCAACAATGAGCAGTTCTTC. Translated, it gives CASSLGTANNEQFF.

The chain has TRBV10-3 and TRBJ1-4, with D possibly being TRBD1 (6 bases). This CDR3 spans 13 amino acids. V lost 4 bases and J lost 6, with 9 bases in between. CDR1 ENHRY and CDR2 SYGVKD come from the germline V gene. The CDR3 here is CAISAAGDEKLFF. In DNA, the CDR3 is TGTGCCATCAGTGCTGCAGGGGATGAAAAACTGTTTTTT.

This clone was seen ten or more times. The chain combines TRBV6-4 with TRBJ1-6, with D possibly matching TRBD1 (5 bases). Deletions cut 4 bases from V and 10 bases from J, with 14 bases between. The CDR3 length is 14 residues. The germline gives CDR1 MRHNA, CDR2 SNTAGT. CDR3 bases: TGTGCCAGCAGTGTTGTTCCGGGGGACTCACCCCTCCACTTT. As protein: CASSVVPGDSPLHF.

J is TRBJ1-5 and V is TRBV18; 9 bases agree with TRBD1. The CDR3 spans 14 residues. Trimming cost V 4 bases and J 7 bases; bases outside gene matches: 5. The germline gives CDR1 KGHSH, CDR2 LQKENI. CDR3 bases: TGTGCCAGCTCACGGGACAGGGATGGCCAGCCCCAGCATTTT. Its translation: CASSRDRDGQPQHF.

This chain connects TRBV5-1 to TRBJ1-1; 7 bases are a match to TRBD1. This CDR3 contains 15 residues. CDR1 and CDR2 from the germline V gene are SGHRS and YFSETQ. Trimming took 4 bases from V and 6 from J; bases not matched to a gene: 12. CDR3 sequence reads: CASSPKDRVWAEAFF. The CDR3, as DNA: TGCGCCAGCAGCCCAAAAGACAGGGTTTGGGCTGAAGCTTTCTTT.

The chain combines TRBV19 with TRBJ2-4; perhaps TRBD1 as D (5 bases). This CDR3 spans 13 amino acids. V lost 3 bases to trimming and J lost 8 bases, with 11 bases between them. Germline CDR1 and CDR2: LNHDA and SQIVND (reference sequence). Written as DNA, the CDR3 is TGTGCCAGTAGTATTGGCAGGGAAGACATTCAGTACTTC. This codes for CASSIGREDIQYF.

This clone has a single count. The genes are TRBV6-6 and TRBJ2-1, with 8 bases identical to TRBD1. J gave up 5 bases and V 8 bases, and 11 bases lay outside the gene matches. The CDR3 extends over 15 amino acids. Germline V CDR1 and CDR2: MNHNY, SVGAGI (reference sequence). The CDR3 DNA reads TGTGCCAGCCTGGCCCCCGACAGGGGTGACAATGAGCAGTTCTTC. Protein sequence: CASLAPDRGDNEQFF.

The chain links TRBV7-2 to TRBJ2-1; weak D call: TRBD2 (6 bases). Germline V lookup: CDR1 SGHTA, CDR2 FQGNSA. Trimming took 1 base from V and 6 from J, leaving 16 bases between them. This CDR3 has 16 amino acids. This CDR3 reads CASSLGTLAGTNEQFF. Here the CDR3 DNA reads TGTGCCAGCAGCTTAGGAACGTTGGCGGGGACCAATGAGCAGTTCTTC.

The genes are TRBV14 and TRBJ1-1, with TRBD1 matching 7 bases. Trimming cost V 0 bases and J 11 bases; bases outside gene matches: 6. CDR1 and CDR2 (germline): SGHDN, FVKESK. The CDR3 sequence is 13 residues long. The CDR3 spells CASSQDRQGDAFF. CDR3 coding DNA: TGTGCCAGCAGCCAAGATCGACAGGGAGACGCTTTCTTT.